This TCR beta chain was retrieved from a study of blood T cell repertoires in COVID-19. For the study at large: Donors in the United States, Italy and Spain gave samples during acute or convalescent COVID-19.

Sequenced by immunoSEQ multiplex PCR; TCRdb stores in-frame clones only, minus some. The table lists approximately 310,000 clones, 70% to 90% of them singletons. This clonotype was sampled from a woman aged 45-65 years who had recovered from COVID-19. The sample was peripheral blood.

In nucleotides, the CDR3 is TGTGCCAGCAGCCAAGGGCGGGACTACGAGCAGTACTTC. Translated: CASSQGRDYEQYF. V and J are TRBV3-1 (or the pseudogene TRBV3-2) and TRBJ2-7; D is possibly TRBD2 (6 bases). With 1 base removed from V and 3 bases from J, the gap between germline ends came to 7 bases. CDR1 is LGHDT, CDR2 YNNKEL, per germline (reference sequence). CDR3 size: 13 residues.